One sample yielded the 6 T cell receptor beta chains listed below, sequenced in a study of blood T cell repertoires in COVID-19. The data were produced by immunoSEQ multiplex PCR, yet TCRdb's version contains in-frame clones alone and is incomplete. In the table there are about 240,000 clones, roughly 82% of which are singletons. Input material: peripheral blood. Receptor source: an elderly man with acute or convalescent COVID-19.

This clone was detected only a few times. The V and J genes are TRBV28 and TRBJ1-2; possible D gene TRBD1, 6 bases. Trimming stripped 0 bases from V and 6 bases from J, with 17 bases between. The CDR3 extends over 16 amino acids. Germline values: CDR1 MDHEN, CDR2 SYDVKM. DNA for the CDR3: TGTGCCAGCAGTTTATGGGGGTCGGGCAGGGGAAATGGCTACACCTTC. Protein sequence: CASSLWGSGRGNGYTF.

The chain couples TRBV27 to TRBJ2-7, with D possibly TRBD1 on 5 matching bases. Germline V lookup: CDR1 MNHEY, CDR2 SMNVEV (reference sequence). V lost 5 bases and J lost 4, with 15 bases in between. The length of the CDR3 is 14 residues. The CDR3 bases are TGTGCCAGCAGTCGGCAGGGATCTAGATACGAGCAGTACTTC. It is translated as CASSRQGSRYEQYF.

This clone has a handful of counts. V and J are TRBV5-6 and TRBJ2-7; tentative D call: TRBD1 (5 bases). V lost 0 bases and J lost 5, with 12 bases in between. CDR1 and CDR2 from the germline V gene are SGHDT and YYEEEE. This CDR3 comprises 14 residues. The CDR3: CASSLGQGRDEQYF. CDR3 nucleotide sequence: TGTGCCAGCAGCTTGGGCCAGGGCAGAGACGAGCAGTACTTC.

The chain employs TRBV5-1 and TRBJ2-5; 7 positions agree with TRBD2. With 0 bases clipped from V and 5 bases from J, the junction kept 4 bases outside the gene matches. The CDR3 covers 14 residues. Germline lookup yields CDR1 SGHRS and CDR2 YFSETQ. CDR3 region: CASSLAAGEETQYF. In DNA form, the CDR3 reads TGCGCCAGCAGCTTGGCGGCGGGGGAGGAGACCCAGTACTTC.

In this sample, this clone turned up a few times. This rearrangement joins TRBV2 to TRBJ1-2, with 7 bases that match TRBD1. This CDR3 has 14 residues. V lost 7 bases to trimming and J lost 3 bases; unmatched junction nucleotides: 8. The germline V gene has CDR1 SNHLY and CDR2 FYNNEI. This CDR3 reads CASNFRDSDYGYTF. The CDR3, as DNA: TGTGCCAGCAACTTCCGGGACAGCGACTATGGCTACACCTTC. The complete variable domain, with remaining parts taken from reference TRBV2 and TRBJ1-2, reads EPEVTQTPSHQVTQMGQEVILRCVPISNHLYFYWYRQILGQKVEFLVSFYNNEISEKSEIFDDQFSVERPDGSNFTLKIRSTKLEDSAMYFCASNFRDSDYGYTFGSGTRLTVV.

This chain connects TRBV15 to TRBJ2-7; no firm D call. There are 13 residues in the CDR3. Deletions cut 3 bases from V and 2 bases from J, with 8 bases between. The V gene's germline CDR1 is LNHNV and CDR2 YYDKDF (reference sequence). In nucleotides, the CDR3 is TGTGCCACCAGCAGCGAGAGGACCTACGAGCAGTACTTC. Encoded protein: CATSSERTYEQYF.